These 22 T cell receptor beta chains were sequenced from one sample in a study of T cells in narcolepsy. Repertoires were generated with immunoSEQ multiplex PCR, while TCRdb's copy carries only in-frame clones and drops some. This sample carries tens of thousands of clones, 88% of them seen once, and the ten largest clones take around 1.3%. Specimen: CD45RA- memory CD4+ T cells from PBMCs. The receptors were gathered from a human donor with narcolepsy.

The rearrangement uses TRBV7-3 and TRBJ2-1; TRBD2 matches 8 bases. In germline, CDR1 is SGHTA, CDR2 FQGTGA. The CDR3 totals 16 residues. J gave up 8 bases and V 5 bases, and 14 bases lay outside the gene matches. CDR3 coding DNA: TGTGCCAGCAGCCCCGCGGGGGGCCCAGGTGCCGATGAGCAGTTCTTC. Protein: CASSPAGGPGADEQFF. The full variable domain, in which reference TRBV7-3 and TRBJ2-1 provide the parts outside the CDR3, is GAGVSQTPSNKVTEKGKYVELRCDPISGHTALYWYRQSLGQGPEFLIYFQGTGAADDSGLPNDRFFAVRPEGSVSTLKIQRTERGDSAVYLCASSPAGGPGADEQFFGPGTRLTVL.

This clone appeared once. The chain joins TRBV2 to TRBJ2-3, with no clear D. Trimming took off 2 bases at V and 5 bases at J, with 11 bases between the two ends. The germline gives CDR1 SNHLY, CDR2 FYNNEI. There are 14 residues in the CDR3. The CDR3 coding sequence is TGTGCCAGCAGTGAATGGGTAGCCGGAGATACGCAGTATTTT. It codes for CASSEWVAGDTQYF. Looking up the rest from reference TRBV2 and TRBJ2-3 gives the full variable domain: EPEVTQTPSHQVTQMGQEVILRCVPISNHLYFYWYRQILGQKVEFLVSFYNNEISEKSEIFDDQFSVERPDGSNFTLKIRSTKLEDSAMYFCASSEWVAGDTQYFGPGTRLTVL.

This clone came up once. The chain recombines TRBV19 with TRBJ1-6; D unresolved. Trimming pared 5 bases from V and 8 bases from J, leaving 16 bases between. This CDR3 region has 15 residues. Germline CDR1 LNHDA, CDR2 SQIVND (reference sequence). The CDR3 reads CASSVDGRPYSPLHF. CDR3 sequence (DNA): TGTGCCAGTAGTGTGGACGGACGCCCATATTCACCCCTCCACTTT.

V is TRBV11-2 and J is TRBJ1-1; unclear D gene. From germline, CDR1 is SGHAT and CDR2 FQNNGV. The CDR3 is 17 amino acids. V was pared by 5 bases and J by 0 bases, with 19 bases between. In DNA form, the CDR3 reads TGTGCCAGCAGCGACCGACGGCTCGAGAAATTGAACACTGAAGCTTTCTTT. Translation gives CASSDRRLEKLNTEAFF.

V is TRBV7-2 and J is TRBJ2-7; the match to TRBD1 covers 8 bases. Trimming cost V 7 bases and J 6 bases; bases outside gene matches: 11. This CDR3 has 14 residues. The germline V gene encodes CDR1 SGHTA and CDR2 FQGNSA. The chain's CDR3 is CASTLGTGGTEQYF. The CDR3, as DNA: TGTGCCAGCACCTTGGGTACAGGGGGAACCGAGCAGTACTTC.

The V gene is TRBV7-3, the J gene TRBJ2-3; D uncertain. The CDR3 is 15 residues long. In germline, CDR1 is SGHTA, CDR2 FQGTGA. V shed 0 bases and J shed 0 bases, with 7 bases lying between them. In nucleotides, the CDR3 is TGTGCCAGCAGCTTAACCCCGTCTAGCACAGATACGCAGTATTTT. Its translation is CASSLTPSSTDTQYF. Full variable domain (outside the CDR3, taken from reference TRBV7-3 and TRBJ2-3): GAGVSQTPSNKVTEKGKYVELRCDPISGHTALYWYRQSLGQGPEFLIYFQGTGAADDSGLPNDRFFAVRPEGSVSTLKIQRTERGDSAVYLCASSLTPSSTDTQYFGPGTRLTVL.

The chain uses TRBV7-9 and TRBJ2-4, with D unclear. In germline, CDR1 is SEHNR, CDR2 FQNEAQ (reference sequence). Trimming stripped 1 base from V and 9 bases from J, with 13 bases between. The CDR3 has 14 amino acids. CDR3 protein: CASSLGGGVSIQYF. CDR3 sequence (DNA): TGTGCCAGCAGCTTAGGGGGTGGGGTTAGCATTCAGTACTTC.

This CDR3 is CASSLQGGIEAFF. The CDR3 nucleotides are TGTGCCAGCAGCCTCCAGGGGGGTATTGAAGCTTTCTTT. This sequence joins TRBV5-4 and TRBJ1-1; 7 nucleotides align to TRBD1. The ends lost 4 bases at V and 7 bases at J; junction bases unmatched: 7. The CDR3 contains 13 residues. Germline-derived CDR1 and CDR2 are SGHNT and YYREEE (reference sequence).

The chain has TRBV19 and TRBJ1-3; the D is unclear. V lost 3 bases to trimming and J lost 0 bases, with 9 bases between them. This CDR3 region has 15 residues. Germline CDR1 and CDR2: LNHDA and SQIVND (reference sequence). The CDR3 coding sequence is TGTGCCAGTAGTATCCTGGCAGCCTCTGGAAACACCATATATTTT. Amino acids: CASSILAASGNTIYF. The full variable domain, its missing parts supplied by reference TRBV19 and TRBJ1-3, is DGGITQSPKYLFRKEGQNVTLSCEQNLNHDAMYWYRQDPGQGLRLIYYSQIVNDFQKGDIAEGYSVSREKKESFPLTVTSAQKNPTAFYLCASSILAASGNTIYFGEGSWLTVV.

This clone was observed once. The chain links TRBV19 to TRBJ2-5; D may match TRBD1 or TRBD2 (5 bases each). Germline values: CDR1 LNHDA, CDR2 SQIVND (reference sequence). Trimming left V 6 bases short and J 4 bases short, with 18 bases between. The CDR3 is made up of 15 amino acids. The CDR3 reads CASSPQGGWGETQYF. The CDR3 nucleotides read TGTGCCAGTAGCCCGCAGGGCGGGTGGGGAGAGACCCAGTACTTC. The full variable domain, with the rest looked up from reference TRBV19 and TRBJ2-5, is DGGITQSPKYLFRKEGQNVTLSCEQNLNHDAMYWYRQDPGQGLRLIYYSQIVNDFQKGDIAEGYSVSREKKESFPLTVTSAQKNPTAFYLCASSPQGGWGETQYFGPGTRLLVL.

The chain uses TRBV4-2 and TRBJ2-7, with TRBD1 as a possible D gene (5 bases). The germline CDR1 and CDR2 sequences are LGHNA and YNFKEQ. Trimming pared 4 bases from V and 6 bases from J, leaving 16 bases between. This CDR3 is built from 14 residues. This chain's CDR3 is CASSLSLQGSEQYF. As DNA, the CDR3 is TGTGCCAGCAGCCTGTCACTCCAGGGCTCCGAGCAGTACTTC.

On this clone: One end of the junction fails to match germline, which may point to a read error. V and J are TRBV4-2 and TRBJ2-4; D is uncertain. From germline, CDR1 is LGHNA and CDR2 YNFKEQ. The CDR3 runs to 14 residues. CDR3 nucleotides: TGTGCCAGCAGCCAAGTCGCTGGTCTGGGTCTTCGGCCCTTC. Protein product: CASSQVAGLGLRPF.

The CDR3 nucleotides are TGTGCCAGCAGCTTAGGGGGTGAGCGTTCCCAGCATTTT. As protein: CASSLGGERSQHF. This chain joins TRBV7-2 and TRBJ1-5; no clear D. Trimming left V 1 base short and J 11 bases short, with 12 bases between. The germline V gene has CDR1 SGHTA and CDR2 FQGNSA. The CDR3 runs 13 residues.

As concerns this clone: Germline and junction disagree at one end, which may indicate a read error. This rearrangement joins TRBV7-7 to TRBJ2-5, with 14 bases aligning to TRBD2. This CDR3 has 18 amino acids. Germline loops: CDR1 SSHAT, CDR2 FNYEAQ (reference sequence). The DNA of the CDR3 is TGTGCTAGCAGTTCCGGACTAGCGGGGGGCTTATTACAAGAGACCCAGTACTTC. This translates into CASSSGLAGGLLQETQYF.

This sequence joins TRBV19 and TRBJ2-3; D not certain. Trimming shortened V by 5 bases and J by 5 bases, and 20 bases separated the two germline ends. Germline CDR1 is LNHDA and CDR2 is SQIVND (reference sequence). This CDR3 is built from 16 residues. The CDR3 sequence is CASSHLSLRLGDTQYF. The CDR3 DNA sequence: TGTGCCAGTAGTCACTTATCACTTCGACTTGGAGATACGCAGTATTTT.

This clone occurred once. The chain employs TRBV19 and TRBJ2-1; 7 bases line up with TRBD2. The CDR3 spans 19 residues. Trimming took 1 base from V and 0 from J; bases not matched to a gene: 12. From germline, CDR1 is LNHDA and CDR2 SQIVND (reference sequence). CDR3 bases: TGTGCCAGTAGTATAGGTGCTAGCGGTGCCGGGAGCTCCTACAATGAGCAGTTCTTC. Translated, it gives CASSIGASGAGSSYNEQFF.

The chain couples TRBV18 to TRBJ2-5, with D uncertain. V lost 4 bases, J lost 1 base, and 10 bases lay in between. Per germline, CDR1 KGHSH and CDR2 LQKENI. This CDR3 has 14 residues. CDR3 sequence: CASSLRQSQETQYF. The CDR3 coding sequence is TGTGCCAGCTCACTCCGCCAGAGCCAAGAGACCCAGTACTTC.

The CDR3 protein is CASSPLGGAYNEQFF. The CDR3 DNA follows: TGTGCCAGCTCACCCTTGGGCGGGGCTTACAATGAGCAGTTCTTC. This chain connects TRBV18 to TRBJ2-1; perhaps TRBD2 as D (6 bases). Germline CDR1 is KGHSH and CDR2 is LQKENI. The CDR3 covers 15 residues. Trimming shortened V by 3 bases and J by 4 bases, and 13 bases separated the two germline ends.

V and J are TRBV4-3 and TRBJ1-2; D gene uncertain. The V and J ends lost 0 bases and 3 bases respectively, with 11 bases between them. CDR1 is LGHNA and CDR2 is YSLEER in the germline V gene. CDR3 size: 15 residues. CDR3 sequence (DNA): TGCGCCAGCAGCCAAGATTTGTGGTCCCACTATGGCTACACCTTC. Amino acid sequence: CASSQDLWSHYGYTF.

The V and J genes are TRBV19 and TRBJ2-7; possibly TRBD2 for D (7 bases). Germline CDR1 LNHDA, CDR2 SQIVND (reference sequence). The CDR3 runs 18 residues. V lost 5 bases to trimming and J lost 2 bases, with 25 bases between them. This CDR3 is CASSLGGGGSLLAYEQYF. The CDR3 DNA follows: TGTGCCAGTAGTCTAGGGGGTGGCGGGAGTCTCCTAGCCTACGAGCAGTACTTC.

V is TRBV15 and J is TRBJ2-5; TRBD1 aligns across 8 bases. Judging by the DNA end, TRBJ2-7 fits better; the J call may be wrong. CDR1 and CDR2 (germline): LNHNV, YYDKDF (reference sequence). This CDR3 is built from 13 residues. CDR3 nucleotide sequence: TGTGCCACCAGCAGAGTCGACAGGGGCGAGCAGTACTTC. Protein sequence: CATSRVDRGEQYF.

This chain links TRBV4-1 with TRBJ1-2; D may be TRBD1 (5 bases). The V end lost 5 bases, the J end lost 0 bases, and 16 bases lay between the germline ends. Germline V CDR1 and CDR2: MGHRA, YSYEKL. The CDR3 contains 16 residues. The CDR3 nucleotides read TGCGCCAGCAGCACACCATCCGGGGCCACTAACTATGGCTACACCTTC. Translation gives CASSTPSGATNYGYTF.